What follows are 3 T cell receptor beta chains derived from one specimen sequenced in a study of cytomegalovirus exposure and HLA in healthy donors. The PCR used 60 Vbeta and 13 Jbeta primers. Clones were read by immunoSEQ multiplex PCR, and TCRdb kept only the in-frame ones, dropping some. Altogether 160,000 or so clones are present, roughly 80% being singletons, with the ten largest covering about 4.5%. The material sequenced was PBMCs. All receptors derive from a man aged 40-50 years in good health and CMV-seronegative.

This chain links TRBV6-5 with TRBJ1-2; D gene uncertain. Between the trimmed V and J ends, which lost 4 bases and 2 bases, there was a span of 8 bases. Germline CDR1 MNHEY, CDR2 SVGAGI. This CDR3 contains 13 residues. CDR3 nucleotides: TGTGCCAGCAGTTTGACACTCAACTATGGCTACACCTTC. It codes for CASSLTLNYGYTF.

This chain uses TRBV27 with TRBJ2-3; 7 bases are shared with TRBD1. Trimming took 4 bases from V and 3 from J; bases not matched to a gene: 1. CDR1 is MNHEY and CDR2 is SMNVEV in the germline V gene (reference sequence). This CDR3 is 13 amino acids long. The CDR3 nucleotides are TGTGCCAGCAGTTGGGACAGAACAGATACGCAGTATTTT. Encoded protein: CASSWDRTDTQYF.

This CDR3 is CASSQDPGGGNEQFF. The CDR3 DNA follows: TGCGCCAGCAGCCAAGATCCCGGGGGGGGCAATGAGCAGTTCTTC. The rearrangement links TRBV4-1 to TRBJ2-1; 8 bases align to TRBD2. The CDR3 length is 15 residues. Germline trimming cut 0 bases from V and 6 bases from J; bases unmatched to any gene: 4. Germline V CDR1 and CDR2: MGHRA, YSYEKL.